This TCR beta chain was recovered during a study of shared clonotypes between healthy human individuals. Sorted-subset replicate PCR reactions were performed with about 210 ng DNA, corresponding to some 32,000 T cell genomes. Assay: immunoSEQ multiplex PCR; the TCRdb copy retains only in-frame clones and omits some. Of 500,000 or so clones detected, roughly 95% appear once; the ten largest clones hold about 0.067%. The trim removed 6 bases at V and 4 bases at J, leaving 12 bases unmatched. Germline values: CDR1 MNHEY, CDR2 SMNVEV (reference sequence). The length of the CDR3 is 15 residues. This clone was detected only once.

This chain joins TRBV27 and TRBJ2-7; 7 bases match TRBD2. This sequence originates from a young woman in good health. Source material: naive CD4+ T cells sorted from blood. Subset of the sample: CD45RA+ positively selected. The CDR3 is CASSLQTSNIYEQYF. The DNA for the CDR3 is TGTGCCAGCAGCCTACAGACTAGCAACATTTACGAGCAGTACTTC.